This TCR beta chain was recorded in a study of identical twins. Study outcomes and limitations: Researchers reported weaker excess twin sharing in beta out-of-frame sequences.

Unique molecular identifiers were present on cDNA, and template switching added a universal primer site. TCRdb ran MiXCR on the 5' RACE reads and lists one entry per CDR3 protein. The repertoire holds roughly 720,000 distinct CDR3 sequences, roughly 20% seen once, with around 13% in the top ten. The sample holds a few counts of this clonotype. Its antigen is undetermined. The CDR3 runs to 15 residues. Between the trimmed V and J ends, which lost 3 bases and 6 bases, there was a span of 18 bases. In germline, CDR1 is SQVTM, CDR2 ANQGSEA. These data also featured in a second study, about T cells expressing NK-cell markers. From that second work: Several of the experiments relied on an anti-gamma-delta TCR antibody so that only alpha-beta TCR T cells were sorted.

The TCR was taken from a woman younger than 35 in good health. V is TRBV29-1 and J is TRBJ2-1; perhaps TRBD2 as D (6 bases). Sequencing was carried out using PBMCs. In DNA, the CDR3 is TGCAGCGTTGACCTAGCGCGTTCGGAACGCAATGAGCAGTTCTTC. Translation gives CSVDLARSERNEQFF.